This entry lists 18 T cell receptor beta chains sequenced from one sample in a study of blood T cells in healthy people across ages (dated by TCRdb to the mid-2010s). Library preparation employed 5' RACE. Instrument on record: Illumina HiSeq 2500. A second roughly 7 to 11 cycle PCR used a sample-barcoded 5' primer and a J-beta primer mix. TCRdb reprocessing: public reads trimmed at Q25 with fastp, clones called with MiXCR, in-frame beta chains kept. Duplicate CDR3 protein sequences are folded into a single record with the most common DNA and genes. The sample table lists 700,000 to 950,000 distinct CDR3 sequences, 58% of them with a count of one. Of the sample, 22% falls within the top ten clones. Specimen: blood. These receptors all stem from a man aged 25 to 45 in good health.

The chain has TRBV11-2 and TRBJ2-7; D is possibly TRBD1 (6 bases). Germline V gene lookup returns CDR1 SGHAT and CDR2 FQNNGV. The CDR3 runs 14 residues. V was shortened by 4 bases and J by 2 bases, with 12 bases between the two germline ends. CDR3 sequence (DNA): TGTGCCAGCAGCTCGGGGCCAGGGGCCTACGAGCAGTACTTC. It is translated as CASSSGPGAYEQYF.

Points on this clonotype: The germline gene is not matched at one end of the junction; a read error may be the cause. The rearrangement links TRBV29-1 to TRBJ2-3; D is perhaps TRBD1 or TRBD2 (6 bases each). The CDR3 is made up of 11 amino acids. In germline, CDR1 is SQVTM, CDR2 ANQGSEA. The CDR3 protein is CSGGRTDMQYF. Here the CDR3 DNA reads TGCAGCGGGGGGAGGACAGATATGCAGTATTTT.

This sequence joins TRBV10-3 and TRBJ2-1; D unresolved. This CDR3 spans 14 amino acids. Between the trimmed V and J ends, which lost 2 bases and 10 bases, there was a span of 15 bases. Germline V gene data show CDR1 as ENHRY and CDR2 as SYGVKD. As DNA, the CDR3 is TGTGCCATCAGTGAGGCCCATACCGTGTGGGAGCAGTTCTTC. Its translation is CAISEAHTVWEQFF.

This sequence joins TRBV11-2 and TRBJ1-2, with D unresolved. The CDR3 loop spans 15 amino acids. Looked up from germline, CDR1 is SGHAT and CDR2 is FQNNGV. Trimming took 5 bases from V and 2 from J, leaving 15 bases between them. CDR3 region: CASSPEYRSNYGYTF. The DNA of the CDR3 is TGTGCCAGCAGCCCCGAATATCGGTCAAACTATGGCTACACCTTC.

This chain links TRBV20-1 with TRBJ2-1; 9 bases match TRBD1. Germline V gives CDR1 DFQATT, CDR2 SNEGSKA (reference sequence). The CDR3 covers 13 residues. Here the CDR3 DNA reads TGCAGCAACACACAGGGGGCGAAGAATGAGCAGTTCTTC. This codes for CSNTQGAKNEQFF.

This clonotype was observed a few times. The gene calls are TRBV28 and TRBJ2-3; D may be TRBD2 (5 bases). The CDR3 extends over 16 amino acids. V was cut by 3 bases and J by 5 bases, with 18 bases left in between. Germline V gene sequence: CDR1 MDHEN, CDR2 SYDVKM. CDR3 sequence (DNA): TGTGCCAGCAGTTTGCCCGCGGGTTCAGCGGAAGATACGCAGTATTTT. Its translation is CASSLPAGSAEDTQYF.

The chain combines TRBV7-2 with TRBJ2-1, with D perhaps assigned TRBD1 or TRBD2 (5 bases each). CDR3 length equals 14 residues. Per the germline V gene, CDR1 is SGHTA and CDR2 is FQGNSA. V gave up 4 bases and J gave up 5 bases, with 12 bases separating them. In DNA, the CDR3 is TGTGCCAGCAGCTCGGGACCCCTCCACAATGAGCAGTTCTTC. It codes for CASSSGPLHNEQFF.

This chain uses TRBV10-3 with TRBJ2-6; no clear D. The CDR3 is 15 amino acids. Trimming took 6 bases from V and 0 from J, leaving 9 bases between them. The germline CDR1 and CDR2 sequences are ENHRY and SYGVKD. In DNA form, the CDR3 reads TGTGCCATCAGGGCCCCTAGCTCTGGGGCCAACGTCCTGACTTTC. Protein product: CAIRAPSSGANVLTF.

The chain employs TRBV7-2 and TRBJ2-7; D gene uncertain. V was shortened by 5 bases and J by 2 bases, with 10 bases between the two germline ends. The CDR3 spans 13 residues. Germline values: CDR1 SGHTA, CDR2 FQGNSA. CDR3 region: CASSQRFTYEQYF. The CDR3 DNA follows: TGTGCCAGCAGCCAACGTTTTACCTACGAGCAGTACTTC.

The V and J genes are TRBV20-1 and TRBJ2-1; 7 bases match TRBD2. The CDR3 spans 11 residues. CDR1 is DFQATT and CDR2 is SNEGSKA in the germline V gene (reference sequence). The ends lost 6 bases at V and 10 bases at J; junction bases unmatched: 6. The CDR3 here is CSAHAGAEQFF. The DNA for the CDR3 is TGCAGTGCGCATGCGGGAGCAGAGCAGTTCTTC.

This rearrangement joins TRBV2 to TRBJ1-4; D call uncertain. The germline CDR1 and CDR2 sequences are SNHLY and FYNNEI. V lost 3 bases to trimming and J lost 0 bases, with 11 bases between them. The CDR3 is 16 residues long. The CDR3 here is CASSDGRTATNEKLFF. For the CDR3, the DNA is TGTGCCAGCAGTGATGGTAGAACTGCAACTAATGAAAAACTGTTTTTT.

J is TRBJ1-6 and V is TRBV6-5, with D possibly matching TRBD1 (5 bases). Germline lookup yields CDR1 MNHEY and CDR2 SVGAGI. The length of the CDR3 is 17 residues. The V gene lost 0 bases and the J gene lost 8 bases, with 17 bases spanning the gap. As DNA, the CDR3 is TGTGCCAGCAGTTACTCTGGGTTCAGTCCCAGGGATTCACCCCTCCACTTT. Protein sequence: CASSYSGFSPRDSPLHF.

This clonotype was observed a handful of times. This rearrangement joins TRBV7-4 to TRBJ1-4, with a tentative D call TRBD1 (5 bases). Germline lookup yields CDR1 SGHVT and CDR2 SQSDAQ. This CDR3 has 17 amino acids. The V end lost 4 bases, the J end lost 8 bases, and 23 bases lay between the germline ends. Written as DNA, the CDR3 is TGTGCCAGCAGCTCCAGCGTCGTGACGGACCGGGGCGAAAAACTGTTTTTT. Translated, it gives CASSSSVVTDRGEKLFF.

This clonotype was detected ten times or more. The chain couples TRBV7-2 to TRBJ2-1; TRBD1 agrees at 7 bases. Germline V gives CDR1 SGHTA, CDR2 FQGNSA. The CDR3 runs 13 residues. V shed 7 bases and J 6 bases; nucleotides not matched to a gene: 6. CDR3: CASTFDRANEQFF. The DNA of the CDR3 is TGTGCCAGCACCTTCGACAGGGCCAATGAGCAGTTCTTC. Supplemented by reference TRBV7-2 and TRBJ2-1, the full variable domain reads GAGVSQSPSNKVTEKGKDVELRCDPISGHTALYWYRQSLGQGLEFLIYFQGNSAPDKSGLPSDRFSAERTGGSVSTLTIQRTQQEDSAVYLCASTFDRANEQFFGPGTRLTVL.

The V call is TRBV29-1, the J call TRBJ2-7; D remains unclear. CDR3 length: 14 amino acids. V lost 1 base and J lost 5, with 15 bases in between. CDR1 is SQVTM, CDR2 ANQGSEA, per germline. The CDR3 spells CSVEGPGRPDEQYF. Written as DNA, the CDR3 is TGCAGCGTTGAAGGGCCTGGACGGCCTGACGAGCAGTACTTC.

This clonotype was picked up a small number of times. This sequence joins TRBV5-1 and TRBJ2-1; D gene uncertain. Germline V CDR1 and CDR2: SGHRS, YFSETQ. V was cut by 4 bases and J by 11 bases, with 31 bases left in between. There are 18 residues in the CDR3. Here the CDR3 reads CASSPRGWQYSGSVKQFF. CDR3 in DNA: TGCGCCAGCAGCCCTAGAGGATGGCAGTACTCCGGCTCCGTGAAGCAGTTCTTC.

The V and J genes are TRBV7-2 and TRBJ2-7, with 7 nucleotides matching TRBD2. The length of the CDR3 is 14 residues. Germline V CDR1 and CDR2: SGHTA, FQGNSA. With V trimmed by 2 bases and J by 2 bases, 3 bases remained unmatched. CDR3 nucleotide sequence: TGTGCCAGCAGCTTATTGAGCGGGGCCTACGAGCAGTACTTC. Its protein is CASSLLSGAYEQYF.

This clonotype was seen only a few times. This sequence joins TRBV28 and TRBJ2-7; D gene unclear. CDR3 size: 12 residues. The germline gives CDR1 MDHEN, CDR2 SYDVKM. The ends were cut back, 5 bases at V and 6 bases at J, with 11 bases in the middle. The DNA for the CDR3 is TGTGCCAGCAGTCCGGATTATGGCGAGCAGTACTTC. The encoded protein is CASSPDYGEQYF. The full variable domain, its missing parts supplied by reference TRBV28 and TRBJ2-7, is DVKVTQSSRYLVKRTGEKVFLECVQDMDHENMFWYRQDPGLGLRLIYFSYDVKMKEKGDIPEGYSVSREKKERFSLILESASTNQTSMYLCASSPDYGEQYFGPGTRLTVT.